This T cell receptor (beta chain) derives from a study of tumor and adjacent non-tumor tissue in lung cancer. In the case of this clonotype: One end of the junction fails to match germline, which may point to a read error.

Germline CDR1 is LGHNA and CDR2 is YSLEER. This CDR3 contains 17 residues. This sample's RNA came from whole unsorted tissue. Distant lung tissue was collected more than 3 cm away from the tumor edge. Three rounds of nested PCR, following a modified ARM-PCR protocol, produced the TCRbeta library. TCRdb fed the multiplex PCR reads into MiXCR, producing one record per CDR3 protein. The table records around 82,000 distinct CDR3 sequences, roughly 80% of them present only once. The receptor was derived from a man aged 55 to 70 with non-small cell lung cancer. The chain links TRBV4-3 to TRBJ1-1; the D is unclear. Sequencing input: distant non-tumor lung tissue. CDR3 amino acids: CASSQVVPGSSGTEAFF. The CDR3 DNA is TGCGCCAGTAGCCAAGTCGTTCCGGGCAGTTCGGGCACCGAAGCTTTCTTT.